The 16 T cell receptor beta chains reported below all come from one sample, sequenced in a study of T-cell memory formation after mild COVID-19. In TCRdb, the 5' RACE reads were re-called with MiXCR into one record per CDR3 protein. The table shows fewer than 350,000 distinct CDR3 sequences, with approximately 15% occurring only once. Sequencing was performed on PBMCs or a T cell subset sorted from them (not recorded which). These receptor sequences come from a man in his late teens or twenties who had mild COVID-19 (a few samples of this study predate the infection). Cell type and time point are not known.

This clonotype was seen only a few times. This chain uses TRBV9 with TRBJ2-5; TRBD1 or TRBD2 may be the D gene (5 bases each). The length of the CDR3 is 15 residues. From germline, CDR1 is SGDLS and CDR2 YYNGEE. The V and J ends lost 1 base and 1 base respectively, with 11 bases between them. In DNA, the CDR3 is TGTGCCAGCAGCGTAATGGGGGAGTCCCAAGAGACCCAGTACTTC. It yields the protein CASSVMGESQETQYF.

This clonotype showed up just a few times. V gene TRBV6-4 combines with J gene TRBJ1-1; D gene unclear. Germline V CDR1 and CDR2: MRHNA, SNTAGT. With 5 bases removed from V and 0 bases from J, the gap between germline ends came to 19 bases. The CDR3 has 17 residues. For the CDR3, the DNA is TGTGCCAGCAGTTCCCCCATCCGGGGAGATATGAACACTGAAGCTTTCTTT. Translated, it gives CASSSPIRGDMNTEAFF.

The rearrangement joins TRBV7-2 to TRBJ1-2; possible D gene TRBD1, 5 bases. This CDR3 has 17 amino acids. The germline CDR1 and CDR2 sequences are SGHTA and FQGNSA. The V gene lost 4 bases and the J gene lost 4 bases, with 22 bases spanning the gap. Written as DNA, the CDR3 is TGTGCCAGCAGCTGGCGAGGGGAACAGCTTGTTGGCTATGGCTACACCTTC. Its protein is CASSWRGEQLVGYGYTF.

The chain carries TRBV6-6 and TRBJ1-1; the D is unclear. Per germline, CDR1 MNHNY and CDR2 SVGAGI (reference sequence). V was cut by 2 bases and J by 0 bases, with 16 bases left in between. The CDR3 has 17 residues. The CDR3 coding sequence is TGTGCCAGCAGTTACCCACCACCGTCTGGGGTGAACACTGAAGCTTTCTTT. This gives the protein CASSYPPPSGVNTEAFF.

The J gene is TRBJ1-6, the V gene TRBV7-3; no reliable D call. Trimming pared 0 bases from V and 7 bases from J, leaving 7 bases between. Germline V lookup: CDR1 SGHTA, CDR2 FQGTGA. The CDR3 is made up of 14 amino acids. CDR3 in amino acids: CASSLTIENSPLHF. Written as DNA, the CDR3 is TGTGCCAGCAGCTTAACGATTGAGAATTCACCCCTCCACTTT. The variable domain in full, with the rest retrieved from reference TRBV7-3 and TRBJ1-6, is GAGVSQTPSNKVTEKGKYVELRCDPISGHTALYWYRQSLGQGPEFLIYFQGTGAADDSGLPNDRFFAVRPEGSVSTLKIQRTERGDSAVYLCASSLTIENSPLHFGNGTRLTVT.

The rearrangement links TRBV29-1 to TRBJ2-3; 7 bases align to TRBD2. The CDR3 sequence is 13 residues long. Germline lookup yields CDR1 SQVTM and CDR2 ANQGSEA. Trimming at V came to 1 base and at J to 4 bases, leaving 2 bases not matched to a gene. The CDR3 nucleotides read TGCAGCGTTGAAGCGGGGAGGGCAGATACGCAGTATTTT. Translating gives CSVEAGRADTQYF.

This clonotype appeared many times. The chain combines TRBV7-2 with TRBJ1-2; D ambiguous. Germline CDR1 and CDR2: SGHTA and FQGNSA. This CDR3 spans 15 amino acids. With 8 bases removed from V and 1 base from J, the gap between germline ends came to 17 bases. In nucleotides, the CDR3 is TGTGCCAGCTCCCCCGGAAAGGGCCTTAACTATGGCTACACCTTC. The encoded protein is CASSPGKGLNYGYTF.

The genes are TRBV3-1 and TRBJ1-1, with D tentatively TRBD1 (5 bases). This CDR3 comprises 14 residues. V lost 1 base and J 9 bases, leaving 15 bases between the germline ends. CDR1 is LGHDT and CDR2 is YNNKEL in the germline V gene (reference sequence). The CDR3 nucleotides read TGTGCCAGCAGCCAAGTAGGGGTTGGGTTTAAAGCTTTCTTT. It translates to CASSQVGVGFKAFF.

The chain uses TRBV7-2 and TRBJ2-3; TRBD1 matches 7 bases. The CDR3 is made up of 15 amino acids. The V and J ends lost 1 base and 4 bases, in that order; junction bases with no gene match: 5. CDR1 and CDR2 (germline): SGHTA, FQGNSA. The CDR3 reads CASSLVTGWADTQYF. The CDR3 DNA follows: TGTGCCAGCAGCTTAGTGACAGGGTGGGCAGATACGCAGTATTTT.

This clonotype has ten or more counts. The genes are TRBV15 and TRBJ1-6, with a possible D match to TRBD1 (6 bases). Germline lookup yields CDR1 LNHNV and CDR2 YYDKDF (reference sequence). The CDR3 has 15 amino acids. The V end was cut by 1 base, the J end by 10 bases, with 14 bases between. CDR3 sequence reads: CATSRVGGAGSPLHF. Here the CDR3 DNA reads TGTGCCACCAGCAGAGTCGGGGGGGCAGGGTCACCCCTCCACTTT.

The chain has TRBV10-3 and TRBJ2-3; 8 bases agree with TRBD2. J gave up 1 base and V 7 bases, and 4 bases lay outside the gene matches. Looked up from germline, CDR1 is ENHRY and CDR2 is SYGVKD. This CDR3 region has 14 residues. CDR3: CAIKLTSGTDTQYF. In DNA form, the CDR3 reads TGTGCCATCAAGTTGACTAGCGGCACAGATACGCAGTATTTT.

The genes are TRBV7-9 and TRBJ1-1; D is perhaps TRBD1 (5 bases). Trimming took 1 base from V and 5 from J, leaving 14 bases between them. This CDR3 is built from 15 residues. Germline loops: CDR1 SEHNR, CDR2 FQNEAQ (reference sequence). The CDR3 region has the DNA TGTGCCAGCAGCTTAGTGGGGCGGGGCGGGACTGAAGCTTTCTTT. Protein product: CASSLVGRGGTEAFF.

The chain carries TRBV12-3 or TRBV12-4 and TRBJ1-2, with D unresolved. V lost 2 bases and J 9 bases, leaving 10 bases between the germline ends. The length of the CDR3 is 12 residues. CDR3 sequence: CASSLSGRSYTF. DNA for the CDR3: TGTGCCAGCAGTTTATCGGGCCGGAGCTACACCTTC.

This clonotype has a handful of counts. In DNA, the CDR3 is TGCGCCAGCAGCCGGGACTTATTATACGAGCAGTACTTC. It codes for CASSRDLLYEQYF. The genes are TRBV10-2 and TRBJ2-7, with a tentative D call TRBD2 (6 bases). Trimming cost V 6 bases and J 4 bases, with 13 bases left between them. The CDR3 has 13 residues. Looked up from germline, CDR1 is WSHSY and CDR2 is SAAADI.

This clonotype was recorded a few times. V usage is TRBV18 and J usage is TRBJ2-7, with 8 bases that match TRBD1. The V and J ends lost 2 bases and 6 bases, in that order; junction bases with no gene match: 6. CDR1 is KGHSH and CDR2 is LQKENI in the germline V gene. The CDR3 runs 14 residues. The CDR3 loop reads CASSPMDRASEQYF. Written as DNA, the CDR3 is TGTGCCAGCTCACCAATGGACAGGGCTTCCGAGCAGTACTTC.

This clonotype was detected only a few times. The chain has TRBV12-3 or TRBV12-4 and TRBJ1-1, with D tentatively TRBD1 (5 bases). V was trimmed by 3 bases and J by 1 base, leaving 18 bases between them. CDR3 size: 17 residues. The CDR3 DNA reads as TGTGCCAGCAGTTTTTTCCCAGGGCGAGGATCGAACACTGAAGCTTTCTTT. Amino acids: CASSFFPGRGSNTEAFF.